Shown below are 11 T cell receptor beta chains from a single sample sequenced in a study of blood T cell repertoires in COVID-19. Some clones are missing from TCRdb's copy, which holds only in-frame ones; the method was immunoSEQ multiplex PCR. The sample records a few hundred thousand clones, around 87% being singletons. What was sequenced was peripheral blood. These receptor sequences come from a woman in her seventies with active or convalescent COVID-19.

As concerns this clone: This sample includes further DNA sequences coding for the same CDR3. The CDR3 sequence is CASSVDRGNTIYF. The CDR3 bases are TGTGCCAGCAGTGTGGACAGAGGAAACACCATATATTTT. The chain couples TRBV2 to TRBJ1-3; D is perhaps TRBD1 (6 bases). This CDR3 is 13 amino acids long. Germline-derived CDR1 and CDR2 are SNHLY and FYNNEI. V dropped 4 bases and J dropped 4 bases, with 8 bases sitting between them.

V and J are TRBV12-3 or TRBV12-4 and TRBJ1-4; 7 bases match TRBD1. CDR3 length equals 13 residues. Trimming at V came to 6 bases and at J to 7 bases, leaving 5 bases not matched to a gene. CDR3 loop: CASRGTEGEKLFF. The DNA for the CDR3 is TGTGCCAGCAGGGGGACAGAGGGTGAAAAACTGTTTTTT.

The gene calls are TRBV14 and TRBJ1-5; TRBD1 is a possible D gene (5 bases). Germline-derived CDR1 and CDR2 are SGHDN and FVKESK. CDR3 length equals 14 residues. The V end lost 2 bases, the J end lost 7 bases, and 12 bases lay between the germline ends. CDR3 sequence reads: CASSQRAGRQPQHF. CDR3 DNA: TGTGCCAGCAGCCAAAGGGCAGGGCGGCAGCCCCAGCATTTT.

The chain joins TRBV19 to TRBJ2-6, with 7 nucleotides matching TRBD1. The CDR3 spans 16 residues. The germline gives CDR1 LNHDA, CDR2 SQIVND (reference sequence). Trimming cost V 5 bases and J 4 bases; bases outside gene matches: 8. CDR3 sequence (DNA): TGTGCCAGTAGTCCTTTACAGGGGTCCGGGGCCAACGTCCTGACTTTC. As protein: CASSPLQGSGANVLTF.

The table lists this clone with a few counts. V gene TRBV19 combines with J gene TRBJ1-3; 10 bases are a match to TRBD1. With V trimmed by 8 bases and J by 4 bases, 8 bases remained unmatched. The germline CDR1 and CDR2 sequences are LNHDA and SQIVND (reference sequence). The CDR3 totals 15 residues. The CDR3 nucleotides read TGTGCCAGTTCCCCGGGACAGGGGACCGGAAACACCATATATTTT. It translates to CASSPGQGTGNTIYF.

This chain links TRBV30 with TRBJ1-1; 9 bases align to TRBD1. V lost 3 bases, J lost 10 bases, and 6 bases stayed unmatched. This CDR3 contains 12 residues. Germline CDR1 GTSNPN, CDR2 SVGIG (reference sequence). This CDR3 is CAWRVQGAGAFF. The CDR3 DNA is TGTGCCTGGAGAGTACAGGGGGCCGGAGCTTTCTTT.

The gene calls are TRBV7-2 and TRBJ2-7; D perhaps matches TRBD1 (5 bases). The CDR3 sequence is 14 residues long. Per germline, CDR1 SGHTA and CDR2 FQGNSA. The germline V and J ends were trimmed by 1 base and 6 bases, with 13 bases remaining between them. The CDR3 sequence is CASSLDRAGREQYF. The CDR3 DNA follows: TGTGCCAGCAGCTTAGATAGGGCAGGGCGCGAGCAGTACTTC.

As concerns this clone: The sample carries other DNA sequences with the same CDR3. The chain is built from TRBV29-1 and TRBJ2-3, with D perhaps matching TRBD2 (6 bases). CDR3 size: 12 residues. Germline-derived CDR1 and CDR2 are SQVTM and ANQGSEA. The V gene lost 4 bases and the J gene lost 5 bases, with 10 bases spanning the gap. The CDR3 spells CSVGQGGDTQYF. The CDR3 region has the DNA TGCAGCGTTGGTCAGGGAGGAGATACGCAGTATTTT.

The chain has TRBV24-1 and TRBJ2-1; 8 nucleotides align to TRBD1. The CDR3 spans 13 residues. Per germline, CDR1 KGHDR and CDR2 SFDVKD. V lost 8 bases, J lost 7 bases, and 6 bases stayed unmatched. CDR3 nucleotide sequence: TGTGCCACCACCGGACAGGGTGGGAATGAGCAGTTCTTC. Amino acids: CATTGQGGNEQFF.

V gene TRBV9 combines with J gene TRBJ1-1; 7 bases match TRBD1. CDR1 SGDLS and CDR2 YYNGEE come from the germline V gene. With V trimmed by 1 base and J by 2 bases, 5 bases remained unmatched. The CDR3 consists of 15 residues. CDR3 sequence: CASSVTGQANTEAFF. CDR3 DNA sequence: TGTGCCAGCAGCGTAACAGGACAGGCTAACACTGAAGCTTTCTTT.

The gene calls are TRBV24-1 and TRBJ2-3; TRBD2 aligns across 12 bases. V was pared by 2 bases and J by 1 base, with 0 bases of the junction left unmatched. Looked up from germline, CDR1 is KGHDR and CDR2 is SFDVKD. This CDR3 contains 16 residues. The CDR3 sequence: CATSDSSGGGTDTQYF. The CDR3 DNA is TGTGCCACCAGTGATTCTAGCGGGGGGGGCACAGATACGCAGTATTTT.